The present T cell receptor (beta chain) was sequenced within a study of CD8 T cells in ankylosing spondylitis. The CDR3 runs 13 residues. V lost 7 bases to trimming and J lost 4 bases; unmatched junction nucleotides: 9. Germline V gene sequence: CDR1 SQVTM, CDR2 ANQGSEA. With molecular barcodes, quantitative 5'-RACE was used to make the TCR beta libraries. Each CDR3 protein is one row after TCRdb ran MiXCR on the 5' RACE reads. The sample contains 150,000 to 200,000 distinct CDR3 sequences, approximately 13% of which appear only once. Whole-study results and caveats: CD8+ by phenotype, disease-linked clones were relatively rare in peripheral blood. There was a TCR beta motif, made of several highly homologous variants, that appeared characteristic of ankylosing spondylitis blood. Earlier studies detected some motif variants in reactive arthritis synovial fluid and blood.

Regarding this clonotype: Its antigen is unknown.

The sample comprised blood, either unsorted or a sorted T cell fraction (not recorded which). The source is a female donor with ankylosing spondylitis or in good health (not recorded which). J is TRBJ2-7 and V is TRBV29-1, with 8 positions matching TRBD1. CDR3 DNA sequence: TGCAGCGCCGTGACAGGGGAAGGTTACGAGCAGTACTTC. Encoded protein: CSAVTGEGYEQYF.